The 32 T cell receptor beta chains below all came from one sample that was sequenced in a study of blood T cell repertoires in COVID-19. Here immunoSEQ multiplex PCR was the method, and the copy in TCRdb shows in-frame clones only, minus some. Counted here are some 150,000 clones, about 90% occurring once; the ten biggest clones make up around 4%. Sequenced input: peripheral blood. The receptors come from a woman aged 55-70 years with active or convalescent COVID-19.

This clone has just one count. CDR3 sequence: CASSLDGGQHF. The CDR3 DNA follows: TGTGCCAGCAGCTTAGACGGAGGACAGCATTTT. The chain recombines TRBV7-9 with TRBJ1-5; D uncertain. Germline CDR1 and CDR2: SEHNR and FQNEAQ (reference sequence). Trimming left V 1 base short and J 13 bases short, with 8 bases between. CDR3 size: 11 residues.

The chain joins TRBV30 to TRBJ2-6; D not resolved. Trimming took off 7 bases at V and 5 bases at J, with 6 bases between the two ends. CDR3 length equals 11 residues. The germline V gene encodes CDR1 GTSNPN and CDR2 SVGIG (reference sequence). The CDR3, as DNA: TGTGCCTTCCGGTGGGCCAACGTCCTGACTTTC. It yields the protein CAFRWANVLTF.

This clone came up a few times. The rearrangement joins TRBV4-3 to TRBJ1-2, with TRBD1 identical over 11 bases. V was clipped by 3 bases and J by 7 bases; unmatched bases: 4. This CDR3 spans 14 amino acids. CDR1 and CDR2 (germline): LGHNA, YSLEER. The CDR3 nucleotides read TGCGCCAGCAGCCAGGACAGGGGGCTCGGTGGCTACACCTTC. Translating gives CASSQDRGLGGYTF.

The chain has TRBV7-9 and TRBJ1-4, with 8 nucleotides matching TRBD1. The CDR3 length is 16 residues. Unmatched junction bases numbered 12, after V lost 4 bases and J lost 8 bases. Germline V gives CDR1 SEHNR, CDR2 FQNEAQ (reference sequence). The CDR3 is CASSSDRAGFGEKLFF. CDR3 bases: TGTGCCAGCAGCTCGGACAGGGCGGGATTCGGGGAAAAACTGTTTTTT.

The CDR3 loop is CATKSTGDSNQPQHF. DNA for the CDR3: TGTGCCACTAAAAGTACAGGAGATAGCAATCAGCCCCAGCATTTT. The V gene is TRBV19, the J gene TRBJ1-5, with D possibly being TRBD1 (5 bases). Trimming removed 10 bases at V and 0 bases at J, with 16 bases between. The CDR3 is 15 amino acids. The V gene's germline CDR1 is LNHDA and CDR2 SQIVND (reference sequence).

The rearrangement joins TRBV3-1 (or the pseudogene TRBV3-2) to TRBJ2-1, with 7 bases that match TRBD1. V trimming: 5 bases; J trimming: 5 bases; junction bases outside the gene matches: 6. This CDR3 has 14 residues. The germline V gene encodes CDR1 LGHDT and CDR2 YNNKEL (reference sequence). This chain's CDR3 is CASSSFDRDNEQFF. CDR3 coding DNA: TGTGCCAGCAGCAGTTTCGACAGGGACAATGAGCAGTTCTTC.

This clone has only a few counts. The chain combines TRBV10-3 with TRBJ1-2; 8 bases are a match to TRBD1. The CDR3 contains 14 residues. CDR1 and CDR2 (germline): ENHRY, SYGVKD. V shed 2 bases and J 5 bases; nucleotides not matched to a gene: 4. The CDR3 DNA reads as TGTGCCATCAGTGAGGGGCAGGGGGCTTATGGCTACACCTTC. It codes for CAISEGQGAYGYTF.

The genes are TRBV7-8 and TRBJ2-2; the match to TRBD1 covers 7 bases. The germline V gene encodes CDR1 SGHVS and CDR2 FQNEAQ. The CDR3 loop spans 15 amino acids. The V segment lost 5 bases and the J segment 2 bases; nucleotides outside the gene matches: 5. CDR3 amino acids: CASSRWDSNTGELFF. The CDR3 region has the DNA TGTGCCAGCAGCCGATGGGACAGCAACACCGGGGAGCTGTTTTTT.

J is TRBJ2-2 and V is TRBV4-1; D may be TRBD1 (6 bases). Trimming took 1 base from V and 3 from J, leaving 9 bases between them. This CDR3 has 15 amino acids. The germline CDR1 and CDR2 sequences are MGHRA and YSYEKL. The CDR3 region is CASSQVDRDTGELFF. Written as DNA, the CDR3 is TGCGCCAGCAGCCAAGTGGACAGAGACACCGGGGAGCTGTTTTTT.

In its sample, this clone was seen once. V is TRBV5-1 and J is TRBJ2-7; D might be TRBD2 (6 bases). The V end was cut by 4 bases, the J end by 4 bases, with 18 bases between. The germline V gene has CDR1 SGHRS and CDR2 YFSETQ. The CDR3 has 15 amino acids. The CDR3 reads CASSPGASGSYEQYF. In nucleotides, the CDR3 is TGCGCCAGCAGCCCGGGAGCATCGGGCTCTTACGAGCAGTACTTC.

The chain joins TRBV6-6 to TRBJ1-2; 7 positions agree with TRBD1. The CDR3 spans 16 residues. Germline loops: CDR1 MNHNY, CDR2 SVGAGI (reference sequence). Trimming removed 7 bases from V and 0 bases from J; junction bases left unmatched: 11. CDR3 region: CASTPRGQSPNYGYTF. CDR3 in DNA: TGTGCCAGCACCCCCCGGGGACAGTCGCCTAACTATGGCTACACCTTC.

V usage is TRBV7-2 and J usage is TRBJ2-7; possibly TRBD2 for D (5 bases). This CDR3 has 13 amino acids. Germline assignment: CDR1 SGHTA and CDR2 FQGNSA. Trimming removed 3 bases from V and 6 bases from J, with 12 bases in between. The CDR3 DNA sequence: TGTGCCAGCAGCTTGTCGTACCGGGGCGAGCAGTACTTC. Its translation: CASSLSYRGEQYF.

This sequence joins TRBV9 and TRBJ1-1, with 7 bases identical to TRBD1. CDR1 and CDR2 (germline): SGDLS, YYNGEE. V shed 2 bases and J 1 base; nucleotides not matched to a gene: 2. The CDR3 contains 14 residues. CDR3 in DNA: TGTGCCAGCAGCGTGGGACAGTCGAACACTGAAGCTTTCTTT. As protein: CASSVGQSNTEAFF.

This clone was picked up a small number of times. The chain couples TRBV10-3 to TRBJ2-1, with D possibly TRBD2 on 5 matching bases. Germline lookup yields CDR1 ENHRY and CDR2 SYGVKD. Trimming cost V 7 bases and J 6 bases, with 13 bases left between them. The CDR3 has 13 residues. This CDR3 is CAIINPGSNEQFF. CDR3 DNA sequence: TGTGCCATCATAAATCCGGGGAGCAATGAGCAGTTCTTC.

V and J are TRBV5-1 and TRBJ1-3; D unclear. The V end was cut by 0 bases, the J end by 0 bases, with 10 bases between. This CDR3 contains 16 residues. CDR1 and CDR2 (germline): SGHRS, YFSETQ. The CDR3 DNA reads TGCGCCAGCAGCTTGGAGCCGTTCAACTCTGGAAACACCATATATTTT. Translation gives CASSLEPFNSGNTIYF. The full variable domain, with the rest looked up from reference TRBV5-1 and TRBJ1-3, is KAGVTQTPRYLIKTRGQQVTLSCSPISGHRSVSWYQQTPGQGLQFLFEYFSETQRNKGNFPGRFSGRQFSNSRSEMNVSTLELGDSALYLCASSLEPFNSGNTIYFGEGSWLTVV.

The genes are TRBV9 and TRBJ2-1, with TRBD2 matching 8 bases. The CDR3 totals 17 residues. CDR1 SGDLS and CDR2 YYNGEE come from the germline V gene. J lost 0 bases, V lost 2 bases, and 7 bases had no gene match. This chain's CDR3 is CASSVGGGRSSYNEQFF. The CDR3 DNA follows: TGTGCCAGCAGCGTTGGCGGGGGGCGTTCCTCCTACAATGAGCAGTTCTTC.

In regard to this clone: One end of the junction does not line up with germline, which may come from a read error. This rearrangement joins TRBV11-2 to TRBJ1-1; a possible D gene is TRBD1 (6 bases). The CDR3 extends over 12 amino acids. Germline values: CDR1 SGHAT, CDR2 FQNNGV. In DNA, the CDR3 is TGTGCCAGCAGCTTAGATGGGGGCCCGGGGATCTTT. It encodes CASSLDGGPGIF. The variable domain in full, completed from reference TRBV11-2 and TRBJ1-1, reads EAGVAQSPRYKIIEKRQSVAFWCNPISGHATLYWYQQILGQGPKLLIQFQNNGVVDDSQLPKDRFSAERLKGVDSTLKIQPAKLEDSAVYLCASSLDGGPGIFGQGTRLTVV.

The genes are TRBV2 and TRBJ2-7; weak D call: TRBD1 (5 bases). V was trimmed by 6 bases and J by 1 base, leaving 7 bases between them. Germline CDR1 is SNHLY and CDR2 is FYNNEI. The CDR3 contains 12 residues. CDR3 sequence (DNA): TGTGCCAGCAGACAGGAGTCCTACGAGCAGTACTTC. Residues: CASRQESYEQYF.

This sequence joins TRBV25-1 and TRBJ1-1; D unresolved. Trimming shortened V by 7 bases and J by 7 bases, and 19 bases separated the two germline ends. CDR3 length: 14 residues. From germline, CDR1 is MGHDK and CDR2 SYGVNS. CDR3 bases: TGTGCCAGCACTCCGGATAGCCCCCAAGGTGAAGCTTTCTTT. This codes for CASTPDSPQGEAFF.

This rearrangement joins TRBV4-1 to TRBJ1-2, with TRBD1 identical over 7 bases. V lost 5 bases, J lost 14 bases, and 11 bases stayed unmatched. The germline CDR1 and CDR2 sequences are MGHRA and YSYEKL. This CDR3 is built from 12 residues. DNA for the CDR3: TGCGCCAGCAGCTCTCGACAGGGCGCAGGAACCTTC. Protein: CASSSRQGAGTF.

The chain links TRBV7-9 to TRBJ2-5, with D uncertain. Germline CDR1 and CDR2: SEHNR and FQNEAQ (reference sequence). This CDR3 contains 14 residues. Between the trimmed V and J ends, which lost 5 bases and 1 base, there was a span of 11 bases. The DNA of the CDR3 is TGTGCCAGCAGCACACCCACGTTCCAAGAGACCCAGTACTTC. Its translation is CASSTPTFQETQYF.

This chain uses TRBV9 with TRBJ2-1, with TRBD2 matching 8 bases. The CDR3 extends over 14 amino acids. CDR1 is SGDLS and CDR2 is YYNGEE in the germline V gene. The ends lost 4 bases at V and 7 bases at J; junction bases unmatched: 7. The CDR3 DNA reads TGTGCCAGCAGCCTCGGGGGGGCCGTAAATGAGCAGTTCTTC. Translating gives CASSLGGAVNEQFF.

The chain joins TRBV7-9 to TRBJ2-2, with 7 bases lining up with TRBD2. This CDR3 spans 16 amino acids. V was pared by 5 bases and J by 2 bases, with 8 bases of the junction left unmatched. Per germline, CDR1 SEHNR and CDR2 FQNEAQ (reference sequence). The CDR3 spells CASSPRSGVNTGELFF. CDR3 coding DNA: TGTGCCAGCAGCCCGCGCAGCGGGGTTAACACCGGGGAGCTGTTTTTT.

In regard to this clone: This CDR3 is also generated by other DNA sequences in the sample. This chain joins TRBV12-3 or TRBV12-4 and TRBJ1-1; D may be TRBD1 (5 bases). V lost 1 base, J lost 4 bases, and 7 bases lay in between. This CDR3 has 13 amino acids. The DNA of the CDR3 is TGTGCCAGCAGTTTAGTCGGGGGCACTGAAGCTTTCTTT. Amino acid sequence: CASSLVGGTEAFF.

The chain links TRBV29-1 to TRBJ2-5, with D tentatively TRBD2 (5 bases). Trimming cost V 0 bases and J 2 bases, with 13 bases left between them. Germline-derived CDR1 and CDR2 are SQVTM and ANQGSEA. The CDR3 is 15 residues long. CDR3 nucleotide sequence: TGCAGCGTTGAAGATCTCTGGGGAGCTCAAGAGACCCAGTACTTC. This gives the protein CSVEDLWGAQETQYF.

This clone was observed a handful of times. This rearrangement joins TRBV7-2 to TRBJ2-2; no reliable D call. The V end lost 0 bases, the J end lost 1 base, and 3 bases lay between the germline ends. The length of the CDR3 is 14 residues. The germline CDR1 and CDR2 sequences are SGHTA and FQGNSA. The CDR3 loop is CASSLAVNTGELFF. CDR3 nucleotide sequence: TGTGCCAGCAGCTTAGCCGTGAACACCGGGGAGCTGTTTTTT.

The chain carries TRBV11-2 and TRBJ2-7, with 9 bases lining up with TRBD1. Per the germline V gene, CDR1 is SGHAT and CDR2 is FQNNGV. After removal of 5 bases from V and 0 bases from J, the junction contained 5 bases not matched to a gene. The length of the CDR3 is 15 residues. The CDR3 bases are TGTGCCAGCAGCACGGAGACAGGGGGCTCCTACGAGCAGTACTTC. Amino acid sequence: CASSTETGGSYEQYF. The full variable domain, rest sourced from reference TRBV11-2 and TRBJ2-7, is EAGVAQSPRYKIIEKRQSVAFWCNPISGHATLYWYQQILGQGPKLLIQFQNNGVVDDSQLPKDRFSAERLKGVDSTLKIQPAKLEDSAVYLCASSTETGGSYEQYFGPGTRLTVT.

The J gene is TRBJ1-1, the V gene TRBV7-2; a possible D gene is TRBD1 (6 bases). V lost 1 base, J lost 2 bases, and 11 bases lay in between. Per germline, CDR1 SGHTA and CDR2 FQGNSA. The CDR3 covers 15 residues. DNA for the CDR3: TGTGCCAGCAGCTTAGGGTCCAGGGGTAACACTGAAGCTTTCTTT. Translating it yields CASSLGSRGNTEAFF.

The gene calls are TRBV4-1 and TRBJ1-1; the D gene is possibly TRBD1 (6 bases). Germline loops: CDR1 MGHRA, CDR2 YSYEKL. The germline V and J ends were trimmed by 6 bases and 3 bases, with 11 bases remaining between them. CDR3 length: 13 amino acids. This CDR3 reads CASRLGQYTEAFF. DNA for the CDR3: TGCGCCAGCAGACTCGGACAGTACACTGAAGCTTTCTTT.

This clone is a singleton in its sample. The V gene is TRBV5-1, the J gene TRBJ1-5; tentatively, D is TRBD1 (6 bases). The CDR3 sequence is 14 residues long. The V gene lost 4 bases and the J gene lost 5 bases, with 13 bases spanning the gap. CDR1 and CDR2 (germline): SGHRS, YFSETQ. CDR3 nucleotides: TGCGCCAGCAGCCCCGGACAGATAGATCAGCCCCAGCATTTT. Protein product: CASSPGQIDQPQHF. Supplemented by reference TRBV5-1 and TRBJ1-5, the full variable domain reads KAGVTQTPRYLIKTRGQQVTLSCSPISGHRSVSWYQQTPGQGLQFLFEYFSETQRNKGNFPGRFSGRQFSNSRSEMNVSTLELGDSALYLCASSPGQIDQPQHFGDGTRLSIL.

The chain joins TRBV27 to TRBJ2-5; 7 bases are shared with TRBD1. With 5 bases clipped from V and 2 bases from J, the junction kept 5 bases outside the gene matches. The CDR3 spans 14 residues. Germline V gene lookup returns CDR1 MNHEY and CDR2 SMNVEV (reference sequence). CDR3 sequence (DNA): TGTGCCAGCAGTCCAGGGGACAGTCAAGAGACCCAGTACTTC. Translating it yields CASSPGDSQETQYF.

In its sample, this clone was seen a few times. The V gene is TRBV5-1, the J gene TRBJ1-6, with D unresolved. V gave up 0 bases and J gave up 5 bases, with 6 bases separating them. This CDR3 is 14 amino acids long. Germline V gene lookup returns CDR1 SGHRS and CDR2 YFSETQ. CDR3 nucleotides: TGCGCCAGCAGCTTGGGGCAGGATAATTCACCCCTCCACTTT. This codes for CASSLGQDNSPLHF.